The 17 T cell receptor beta chains presented below share a single source sample, sequenced in a study of T cells after yellow fever vaccination. TCRdb re-called the 5' RACE reads with MiXCR, one entry per CDR3 protein. The top ten hold 3.2% of the sample, which has about 340,000 distinct CDR3 sequences, around 13% seen once. The sample was CD4+ T cells sorted from PBMCs, taken 15 days after the yellow fever booster vaccination. The receptors shown here come from a man between 18 and 29 years old who received the YFV17D yellow fever vaccine.

This clonotype was recorded only once. This chain connects TRBV5-1 to TRBJ2-5, with a weak D call TRBD2 (6 bases). V gave up 4 bases and J gave up 1 base, with 14 bases separating them. Germline V gene data show CDR1 as SGHRS and CDR2 as YFSETQ. The CDR3 totals 15 residues. The CDR3 sequence: CASSPYAGPQETQYF. The CDR3 nucleotides are TGCGCCAGCAGCCCCTATGCGGGGCCCCAAGAGACCCAGTACTTC. The full variable domain, rest sourced from reference TRBV5-1 and TRBJ2-5, is KAGVTQTPRYLIKTRGQQVTLSCSPISGHRSVSWYQQTPGQGLQFLFEYFSETQRNKGNFPGRFSGRQFSNSRSEMNVSTLELGDSALYLCASSPYAGPQETQYFGPGTRLLVL.

The CDR3 region is CSATGPSSTQETQYF. The CDR3 nucleotides are TGCAGTGCTACTGGGCCTAGCTCCACCCAAGAGACCCAGTACTTC. The J gene is TRBJ2-5, the V gene TRBV20-1, with a tentative D call TRBD2 (5 bases). Germline lookup yields CDR1 DFQATT and CDR2 SNEGSKA (reference sequence). Deletions cut 4 bases from V and 1 base from J, with 16 bases between. The CDR3 extends over 15 amino acids.

The genes are TRBV6-5 and TRBJ1-5; 10 positions agree with TRBD1. J lost 1 base, V lost 6 bases, and 3 bases had no gene match. Germline assignment: CDR1 MNHEY and CDR2 SVGAGI. The length of the CDR3 is 15 residues. The CDR3 coding sequence is TGTGCCAGCAGGCGGACAGGGGGAAGCAATCAGCCCCAGCATTTT. Translating it yields CASRRTGGSNQPQHF.

The chain has TRBV11-1 and TRBJ2-7; 9 bases map to TRBD1. The V gene end was trimmed by 4 bases and the J gene end by 4 bases; junction bases not matched to a gene: 5. Germline assignment: CDR1 SGHAT and CDR2 FQDESV (reference sequence). This CDR3 contains 14 residues. DNA for the CDR3: TGTGCCAGCAGCTCCAGGGACAGGGTTTACGAGCAGTACGTC. This translates into CASSSRDRVYEQYV.

The chain carries TRBV20-1 and TRBJ2-2; a weak D match, TRBD1 (6 bases). The V gene lost 2 bases and the J gene lost 1 base, with 8 bases spanning the gap. The CDR3 has 14 amino acids. Germline-derived CDR1 and CDR2 are DFQATT and SNEGSKA (reference sequence). The CDR3: CSARRTVNTGELFF. The CDR3, as DNA: TGCAGTGCTAGAAGGACAGTGAACACCGGGGAGCTGTTTTTT.

There are many counts of this clonotype. This chain uses TRBV4-3 with TRBJ2-2; TRBD2 matches 7 bases. Germline loops: CDR1 LGHNA, CDR2 YSLEER. The ends lost 0 bases at V and 1 base at J; junction bases unmatched: 2. The CDR3 has 16 residues. The CDR3 sequence is CASSQDERGNTGELFF. CDR3 nucleotides: TGCGCCAGCAGCCAAGATGAGCGGGGGAACACCGGGGAGCTGTTTTTT.

This clonotype occurred a few times. The genes are TRBV21-1 and TRBJ2-1. TRBV21-1 is shown as a pseudogene. The CDR3 covers 15 residues. In DNA form, the CDR3 reads TGTGCCAGGGCGTATATGGGGGGCCCCTACAATGAGCAGTTCTTC. Translating it yields CARAYMGGPYNEQFF.

This clonotype appeared a few times. The chain carries TRBV15 and TRBJ1-1, with a tentative D call TRBD1 (5 bases). Germline V gene sequence: CDR1 LNHNV, CDR2 YYDKDF (reference sequence). The CDR3 is 12 residues long. The V end was cut by 0 bases, the J end by 11 bases, with 10 bases between. CDR3 amino acids: CATSRDLRGAFF. DNA for the CDR3: TGTGCCACCAGCAGAGATCTGCGGGGGGCTTTCTTT. The entire variable domain, with the rest obtained from reference TRBV15 and TRBJ1-1, is as follows: DAMVIQNPRYQVTQFGKPVTLSCSQTLNHNVMYWYQQKSSQAPKLLFHYYDKDFNNEADTPDNFQSRRPNTSFCFLDIRSPGLGDTAMYLCATSRDLRGAFFGQGTRLTVV.

This clonotype was counted only a few times. This chain uses TRBV12-3 or TRBV12-4 with TRBJ2-3, with D uncertain. V dropped 3 bases and J dropped 6 bases, with 10 bases sitting between them. CDR3 length: 13 amino acids. CDR3: CASSLLRADTQYF. CDR3 nucleotide sequence: TGTGCCAGCAGTTTGTTAAGGGCCGATACGCAGTATTTT.

The chain couples TRBV7-9 to TRBJ2-5, with 7 bases fitting TRBD1. This CDR3 comprises 14 residues. The V segment lost 5 bases and the J segment 4 bases; nucleotides outside the gene matches: 7. Germline V gives CDR1 SEHNR, CDR2 FQNEAQ (reference sequence). CDR3 sequence: CASSPGGLVETQYF. CDR3 DNA sequence: TGTGCCAGCAGCCCAGGGGGTTTGGTAGAGACCCAGTACTTC.

This clonotype was recorded a few times. The chain couples TRBV4-2 to TRBJ2-7; tentatively, D is TRBD1 or TRBD2 (5 bases each). Trimming removed 0 bases at V and 5 bases at J, with 23 bases between. The CDR3 spans 18 residues. Germline CDR1 and CDR2: LGHNA and YNFKEQ. The CDR3 reads CASSQDPGGGLGQDEQYF. As DNA, the CDR3 is TGTGCCAGCAGCCAAGATCCAGGAGGCGGCTTGGGGCAAGACGAGCAGTACTTC.

This clonotype has just a few counts. The chain links TRBV20-1 to TRBJ2-5; TRBD2 aligns across 10 bases. V gave up 2 bases and J gave up 4 bases; unmatched junction bases: 7. The V gene's germline CDR1 is DFQATT and CDR2 SNEGSKA (reference sequence). The CDR3 length is 15 residues. CDR3 residues: CSARSSSGGLETQYF. The DNA of the CDR3 is TGCAGTGCTAGAAGTAGTAGCGGGGGGTTAGAGACCCAGTACTTC.

The CDR3 reads CASRIQGVTEAFF. In nucleotides, the CDR3 is TGTGCCAGCAGAATACAGGGGGTTACTGAAGCTTTCTTT. The chain uses TRBV6-5 and TRBJ1-1; TRBD1 matches 8 bases. The CDR3 spans 13 residues. V was clipped by 6 bases and J by 5 bases; unmatched bases: 5. CDR1 MNHEY and CDR2 SVGAGI come from the germline V gene.

This clonotype was seen a few times. V and J are TRBV9 and TRBJ2-5; possibly TRBD2 for D (5 bases). The germline V gene encodes CDR1 SGDLS and CDR2 YYNGEE. This CDR3 region has 15 residues. Between the trimmed V and J ends, which lost 0 bases and 5 bases, there was a span of 14 bases. The CDR3 spells CASSVGAGEGETQYF. The CDR3, as DNA: TGTGCCAGCAGCGTAGGGGCCGGGGAAGGGGAGACCCAGTACTTC.

The chain has TRBV6-5 and TRBJ1-1, with 7 bases aligning to TRBD1. The CDR3 consists of 15 residues. Germline V gives CDR1 MNHEY, CDR2 SVGAGI. Unmatched junction bases numbered 8, after V lost 6 bases and J lost 1 base. CDR3 nucleotide sequence: TGTGCCAGCAGCCGGGACAGTAGGCAGAACACTGAAGCTTTCTTT. It yields the protein CASSRDSRQNTEAFF.

This clonotype has a handful of counts. The rearrangement links TRBV2 to TRBJ2-1, with 9 bases lining up with TRBD2. In germline, CDR1 is SNHLY, CDR2 FYNNEI. V gave up 6 bases and J gave up 5 bases; unmatched junction bases: 20. The CDR3 sequence is 19 residues long. CDR3 sequence (DNA): TGTGCCAGCAGGCCCTTCAGGACTCAGACCGCTAGCGGGAACAATGAGCAGTTCTTC. This gives the protein CASRPFRTQTASGNNEQFF.

The V gene is TRBV7-2, the J gene TRBJ2-6; TRBD1 might be the D (6 bases). There are 17 residues in the CDR3. Between the trimmed V and J ends, which lost 3 bases and 5 bases, there was a span of 17 bases. The germline CDR1 and CDR2 sequences are SGHTA and FQGNSA. CDR3 DNA sequence: TGTGCCAGCAGCTTTTTGTACAGGGTGCCTAGGGCCAACGTCCTGACTTTC. Protein: CASSFLYRVPRANVLTF. Drawing the rest from reference TRBV7-2 and TRBJ2-6, the complete variable domain is GAGVSQSPSNKVTEKGKDVELRCDPISGHTALYWYRQSLGQGLEFLIYFQGNSAPDKSGLPSDRFSAERTGGSVSTLTIQRTQQEDSAVYLCASSFLYRVPRANVLTFGAGSRLTVL.